Each of the 29 T cell receptor beta chains below was sequenced from the same sample in a study of T cell responses to AZD1222 COVID-19 vaccine. Method: immunoSEQ multiplex PCR; TCRdb's copy keeps in-frame clones and lacks some. Here the sample spans about 99,000 clones, approximately 88% being singletons. The specimen was peripheral blood, collected on day 0 of AZD1222 vaccination. The receptors stem from an adult in good health.

V is TRBV7-8 and J is TRBJ1-3; D ambiguous. The V gene lost 2 bases and the J gene lost 0 bases, with 17 bases spanning the gap. Germline V CDR1 and CDR2: SGHVS, FQNEAQ. This CDR3 contains 18 residues. The CDR3: CASSLRIVEPVSGNTIYF. The DNA for the CDR3 is TGTGCCAGCAGCTTAAGGATCGTTGAACCGGTCTCTGGAAACACCATATATTTT.

V usage is TRBV7-3 and J usage is TRBJ2-1, with D tentatively TRBD2 (6 bases). Trimming cost V 2 bases and J 2 bases, with 19 bases left between them. This CDR3 is built from 18 residues. In germline, CDR1 is SGHTA, CDR2 FQGTGA. The CDR3 reads CASSLLPRDSRAYNEQFF. The CDR3 DNA reads as TGTGCCAGCAGCTTATTGCCTCGGGACTCGAGGGCCTACAATGAGCAGTTCTTC.

As for this clone: The junction and the germline gene differ at one end; a read error may be behind it. Within the sample, other DNA sequences also encode this same CDR3. The V gene is TRBV10-1, the J gene TRBJ1-3; the D gene is possibly TRBD1 (6 bases). Germline V gene data show CDR1 as WNHNN and CDR2 as SYGVQD (reference sequence). CDR3 length: 15 amino acids. The CDR3 loop is CASSESGGSGNTIYF. The CDR3 DNA reads as TGCGCCAGCAGTGAGTCAGGGGGATCTGGGAACACCATATATTTT.

The chain carries TRBV19 and TRBJ2-1; D ambiguous. Germline CDR1 reads LNHDA; CDR2 reads SQIVND (reference sequence). This CDR3 is 14 amino acids long. V gave up 6 bases and J gave up 0 bases, with 9 bases separating them. The CDR3 DNA reads TGTGCCAGTAGACAAGCAAGCTCCTACAATGAGCAGTTCTTC. Translated, it gives CASRQASSYNEQFF.

The rearrangement joins TRBV9 to TRBJ2-3; 8 bases fit TRBD2. J was trimmed by 1 base and V by 3 bases; bases with no gene match: 7. Germline loops: CDR1 SGDLS, CDR2 YYNGEE. This CDR3 contains 16 residues. The DNA for the CDR3 is TGTGCCAGCAGCGCCCCCTTTAGCGGGGGCACAGATACGCAGTATTTT. Protein product: CASSAPFSGGTDTQYF.

This clone was seen just once. This sequence joins TRBV27 and TRBJ2-7, with D unclear. Trimming shortened V by 2 bases and J by 0 bases, and 11 bases separated the two germline ends. The CDR3 has 15 residues. Germline CDR1 and CDR2: MNHEY and SMNVEV (reference sequence). CDR3 DNA: TGTGCCAGCAGTTTACTGCCGGGTAGCTCCTACGAGCAGTACTTC. Protein product: CASSLLPGSSYEQYF.

The sample holds one count of this clone. The J gene is TRBJ1-5, the V gene TRBV19, with 7 bases aligning to TRBD1. The germline V gene encodes CDR1 LNHDA and CDR2 SQIVND (reference sequence). CDR3 length: 15 amino acids. Unmatched junction bases numbered 8, after V lost 5 bases and J lost 4 bases. The CDR3 coding sequence is TGTGCCAGTAGTCACAGGGGAAGTGCGAATCAGCCCCAGCATTTT. This codes for CASSHRGSANQPQHF.

This clone was seen only once. V gene TRBV28 combines with J gene TRBJ1-1, with no clear D. Germline CDR1 reads MDHEN; CDR2 reads SYDVKM. The CDR3 length is 11 residues. V dropped 6 bases and J dropped 8 bases, with 10 bases sitting between them. In nucleotides, the CDR3 is TGTGCCAGCAGAGAAACAGAGGAAGCTTTCTTT. It codes for CASRETEEAFF.

This sequence joins TRBV5-1 and TRBJ1-2, with D possibly being TRBD1 (5 bases). The CDR3 covers 13 residues. Trimming removed 4 bases at V and 10 bases at J, with 17 bases between. CDR1 and CDR2 (germline): SGHRS, YFSETQ. CDR3 region: CASSQGVQAIYTF. The CDR3 DNA follows: TGCGCCAGCAGCCAAGGGGTCCAGGCAATCTACACCTTC.

This clone was seen at least ten times. The V call is TRBV3-1 (or the pseudogene TRBV3-2), the J call TRBJ1-2, with 12 positions matching TRBD1. Germline CDR1 is LGHDT and CDR2 is YNNKEL (reference sequence). The CDR3 runs to 14 residues. V was pared by 2 bases and J by 13 bases, with 8 bases of the junction left unmatched. The CDR3 loop is CASSQNAGQGASTF. CDR3 coding DNA: TGTGCCAGCAGCCAAAACGCGGGACAGGGGGCTAGCACCTTC.

This clone has just one count. The rearrangement uses TRBV5-1 and TRBJ2-6; tentatively, D is TRBD1 (6 bases). CDR1 is SGHRS and CDR2 is YFSETQ in the germline V gene. The CDR3 has 17 residues. Trimming took off 0 bases at V and 0 bases at J, with 10 bases between the two ends. For the CDR3, the DNA is TGCGCCAGCAGCTTGGGGCAGGGGAGCTCTGGGGCCAACGTCCTGACTTTC. It codes for CASSLGQGSSGANVLTF. Based on the CDR3 plus reference TRBV5-1 and TRBJ2-6, the full variable domain is KAGVTQTPRYLIKTRGQQVTLSCSPISGHRSVSWYQQTPGQGLQFLFEYFSETQRNKGNFPGRFSGRQFSNSRSEMNVSTLELGDSALYLCASSLGQGSSGANVLTFGAGSRLTVL.

This sequence joins TRBV27 and TRBJ2-5; 9 bases are shared with TRBD2. Germline lookup yields CDR1 MNHEY and CDR2 SMNVEV (reference sequence). The trim removed 2 bases at V and 1 base at J, leaving 8 bases unmatched. This CDR3 spans 17 amino acids. CDR3 sequence reads: CASSLKGWREGQETQYF. The DNA for the CDR3 is TGTGCCAGCAGTTTAAAAGGGTGGCGGGAGGGCCAAGAGACCCAGTACTTC.

This chain uses TRBV18 with TRBJ2-4; D ambiguous. Trimming took off 0 bases at V and 2 bases at J, with 8 bases between the two ends. The length of the CDR3 is 15 residues. Germline-derived CDR1 and CDR2 are KGHSH and LQKENI. The CDR3 is CASSPPVETKNIQYF. For the CDR3, the DNA is TGTGCCAGCTCACCACCGGTGGAGACCAAAAACATTCAGTACTTC.

The chain combines TRBV5-6 with TRBJ2-3, with 10 positions matching TRBD2. V was clipped by 2 bases and J by 2 bases; unmatched bases: 11. The germline V gene encodes CDR1 SGHDT and CDR2 YYEEEE. The CDR3 contains 18 residues. The CDR3 nucleotides are TGTGCCAGCAGCTTCCCTAGCGGGAGTGCCCCATTCACAGATACGCAGTATTTT. Its protein product is CASSFPSGSAPFTDTQYF.

The chain has TRBV29-1 and TRBJ1-4, with no clear D. Between the trimmed V and J ends, which lost 4 bases and 5 bases, there was a span of 11 bases. Germline V gene sequence: CDR1 SQVTM, CDR2 ANQGSEA. The CDR3 is 13 residues long. In DNA, the CDR3 is TGCAGCGTTGTAGACAAGGCGAATGAAAAACTGTTTTTT. This encodes CSVVDKANEKLFF.

The chain is built from TRBV5-1 and TRBJ2-2; D tentatively fits TRBD1 or TRBD2 (5 bases each). The V gene's germline CDR1 is SGHRS and CDR2 YFSETQ. Trimming took off 4 bases at V and 3 bases at J, with 16 bases between the two ends. CDR3 length: 16 residues. CDR3 residues: CASSRGGSPDTGELFF. The CDR3 region has the DNA TGCGCCAGCAGCCGGGGCGGGTCCCCGGACACCGGGGAGCTGTTTTTT. The entire variable domain, with the rest obtained from reference TRBV5-1 and TRBJ2-2, is as follows: KAGVTQTPRYLIKTRGQQVTLSCSPISGHRSVSWYQQTPGQGLQFLFEYFSETQRNKGNFPGRFSGRQFSNSRSEMNVSTLELGDSALYLCASSRGGSPDTGELFFGEGSRLTVL.

The rearrangement joins TRBV6-5 to TRBJ1-6; D is unclear. The CDR3 has 14 residues. The germline gives CDR1 MNHEY, CDR2 SVGAGI. V dropped 6 bases and J dropped 5 bases, with 11 bases sitting between them. The CDR3 DNA reads as TGTGCCAGCAGGGCAGAAAAAGATAATTCACCCCTCCACTTT. Translating gives CASRAEKDNSPLHF.

This chain connects TRBV7-3 to TRBJ2-1; 10 bases line up with TRBD1. V trimming: 5 bases; J trimming: 4 bases; junction bases outside the gene matches: 11. CDR3 length: 17 residues. Germline V CDR1 and CDR2: SGHTA, FQGTGA. CDR3 bases: TGTGCCAGCAGCCGAGGGTGGACAGGGGGGAAGTACAATGAGCAGTTCTTC. This translates into CASSRGWTGGKYNEQFF.

V gene TRBV5-1 combines with J gene TRBJ1-2, with a possible D match to TRBD1 (6 bases). The ends were cut back, 0 bases at V and 4 bases at J, with 13 bases in the middle. The CDR3 length is 15 residues. Per germline, CDR1 SGHRS and CDR2 YFSETQ. This chain's CDR3 is CASSLVAGDTYGYTF. CDR3 DNA: TGCGCCAGCAGCTTGGTTGCAGGGGATACCTATGGCTACACCTTC.

V and J are TRBV7-9 and TRBJ2-7; D may be TRBD1 or TRBD2 (6 bases each). V was clipped by 3 bases and J by 3 bases, with 12 bases between them. Germline CDR1 reads SEHNR; CDR2 reads FQNEAQ (reference sequence). The CDR3 length is 14 residues. The CDR3: CASSLAGHLYEQYF. The CDR3 DNA reads as TGTGCCAGCAGCTTGGCGGGACACCTCTACGAGCAGTACTTC.

The chain carries TRBV7-2 and TRBJ1-1, with D uncertain. The CDR3 has 14 residues. V was clipped by 3 bases and J by 0 bases, with 8 bases between them. CDR1 SGHTA and CDR2 FQGNSA come from the germline V gene. CDR3 nucleotide sequence: TGTGCCAGCAGCTTTTTAGCCATGAACACTGAAGCTTTCTTT. Amino acid sequence: CASSFLAMNTEAFF. The full variable domain, its missing parts supplied by reference TRBV7-2 and TRBJ1-1, is GAGVSQSPSNKVTEKGKDVELRCDPISGHTALYWYRQSLGQGLEFLIYFQGNSAPDKSGLPSDRFSAERTGGSVSTLTIQRTQQEDSAVYLCASSFLAMNTEAFFGQGTRLTVV.

J is TRBJ1-2 and V is TRBV28; 7 positions agree with TRBD1. After removal of 5 bases from V and 4 bases from J, the junction contained 4 bases not matched to a gene. The CDR3 spans 13 residues. Germline CDR1 reads MDHEN; CDR2 reads SYDVKM. The CDR3: CASSLQGSYGYTF. The CDR3 bases are TGTGCCAGCAGTCTACAGGGGAGCTATGGCTACACCTTC.

The CDR3 sequence is CASSSSGTSGKYEQYF. The CDR3 DNA is TGTGCCAGTAGTTCTTCCGGGACTAGCGGGAAATACGAGCAGTACTTC. This chain links TRBV19 with TRBJ2-7; TRBD2 aligns across 13 bases. V trimming: 5 bases; J trimming: 4 bases; junction bases outside the gene matches: 8. This CDR3 has 16 residues. Germline CDR1 and CDR2: LNHDA and SQIVND (reference sequence).

The chain has TRBV6-1 and TRBJ1-2; TRBD1 matches at 9 bases. Unmatched junction bases numbered 10, after V lost 4 bases and J lost 4 bases. Germline V gene lookup returns CDR1 MNHNS and CDR2 SASEGT. This CDR3 region has 16 residues. The DNA for the CDR3 is TGTGCCAGCAGTGCCCCGGGACAGGGAACTCCCTATGGCTACACCTTC. The encoded protein is CASSAPGQGTPYGYTF.

This clone was counted only a few times. The V and J genes are TRBV11-2 and TRBJ1-5; TRBD1 might be the D (5 bases). The V gene lost 4 bases and the J gene lost 4 bases, with 8 bases spanning the gap. Looked up from germline, CDR1 is SGHAT and CDR2 is FQNNGV. The CDR3 contains 13 residues. CDR3 nucleotides: TGTGCCAGCAGCTGGGACGGGAATCAGCCCCAGCATTTT. As protein: CASSWDGNQPQHF.

The V gene is TRBV3-1 (or the pseudogene TRBV3-2), the J gene TRBJ1-2; D might be TRBD1 (6 bases). Germline V gene sequence: CDR1 LGHDT, CDR2 YNNKEL (reference sequence). Deletions cut 3 bases from V and 6 bases from J, with 11 bases between. This CDR3 has 13 residues. The CDR3 DNA is TGTGCCAGCAGCCATTCAGGGGCGGATGGCTACACCTTC. Translated: CASSHSGADGYTF.

The genes are TRBV2 and TRBJ1-5; 8 bases line up with TRBD1. The length of the CDR3 is 13 residues. V lost 4 bases to trimming and J lost 4 bases; unmatched junction nucleotides: 0. The germline CDR1 and CDR2 sequences are SNHLY and FYNNEI. CDR3 coding DNA: TGTGCCAGCAGTGGGACAGGGAATCAGCCCCAGCATTTT. Translating gives CASSGTGNQPQHF. The complete variable domain, with remaining parts taken from reference TRBV2 and TRBJ1-5, reads EPEVTQTPSHQVTQMGQEVILRCVPISNHLYFYWYRQILGQKVEFLVSFYNNEISEKSEIFDDQFSVERPDGSNFTLKIRSTKLEDSAMYFCASSGTGNQPQHFGDGTRLSIL.

This clone was detected once. The chain joins TRBV7-8 to TRBJ2-7; D remains unclear. Per the germline V gene, CDR1 is SGHVS and CDR2 is FQNEAQ. Trimming pared 2 bases from V and 0 bases from J, leaving 20 bases between. This CDR3 is 18 amino acids long. In DNA, the CDR3 is TGTGCCAGCAGCTTACTTTTCAGGACGCTTCGAAGCTCCTACGAGCAGTACTTC. As protein: CASSLLFRTLRSSYEQYF.

CDR3 loop: CASSLSRSYGYTF. The CDR3 nucleotides read TGTGCCAGCAGTTTATCGCGGTCCTATGGCTACACCTTC. V usage is TRBV12-3 or TRBV12-4 and J usage is TRBJ1-2; D not resolved. V was cut by 2 bases and J by 4 bases, with 8 bases left in between. The CDR3 contains 13 residues.